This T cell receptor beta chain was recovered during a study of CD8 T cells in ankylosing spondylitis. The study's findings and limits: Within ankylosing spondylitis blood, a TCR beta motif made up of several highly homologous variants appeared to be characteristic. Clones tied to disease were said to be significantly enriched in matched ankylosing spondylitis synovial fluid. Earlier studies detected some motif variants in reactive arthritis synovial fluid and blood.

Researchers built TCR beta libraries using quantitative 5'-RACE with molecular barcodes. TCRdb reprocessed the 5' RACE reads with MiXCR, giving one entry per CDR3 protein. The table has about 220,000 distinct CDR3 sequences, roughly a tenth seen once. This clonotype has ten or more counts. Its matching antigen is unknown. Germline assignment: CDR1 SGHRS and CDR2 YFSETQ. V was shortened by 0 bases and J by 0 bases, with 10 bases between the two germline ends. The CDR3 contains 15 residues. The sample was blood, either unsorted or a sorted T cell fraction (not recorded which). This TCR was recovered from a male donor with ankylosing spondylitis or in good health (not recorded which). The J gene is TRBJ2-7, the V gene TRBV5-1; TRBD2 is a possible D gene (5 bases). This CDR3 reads CASSLVAGSSYEQYF. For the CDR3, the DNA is TGCGCCAGCAGCTTGGTTGCGGGTTCCTCCTACGAGCAGTACTTC.